Below, 10 T cell receptor beta chains from the same sample are listed, as sequenced in a study of blood T cell repertoires in COVID-19. TCRdb's table, derived via immunoSEQ multiplex PCR, lists solely in-frame clones and lacks some. The repertoire holds more than 100,000 clones, with roughly 77% as singletons. Input material: peripheral blood. Receptors were obtained from a man between 60 and 70 years old with active or convalescent COVID-19.

The J gene is TRBJ2-7, the V gene TRBV9; 8 bases match TRBD1. J gave up 4 bases and V 4 bases, and 7 bases lay outside the gene matches. Germline loops: CDR1 SGDLS, CDR2 YYNGEE. This CDR3 region has 14 residues. The CDR3 spells CASSPTDRAYEQYF. The DNA for the CDR3 is TGTGCCAGCAGCCCTACGGACAGGGCGTACGAGCAGTACTTC.

The chain couples TRBV28 to TRBJ1-5; D ambiguous. This CDR3 is 14 amino acids long. Germline CDR1 MDHEN, CDR2 SYDVKM. Trimming took 3 bases from V and 6 from J, leaving 12 bases between them. The CDR3 is CASSFSGVGQPQHF. The CDR3 DNA is TGTGCCAGCAGTTTTTCCGGGGTCGGTCAGCCCCAGCATTTT.

Only a few counts were recorded for this clone. The rearrangement links TRBV6-5 to TRBJ1-5, with 7 bases lining up with TRBD1. With V trimmed by 6 bases and J by 7 bases, 9 bases remained unmatched. Per germline, CDR1 MNHEY and CDR2 SVGAGI. CDR3 length: 14 residues. CDR3 loop: CASRSTGSEQPQHF. CDR3 coding DNA: TGTGCCAGCAGGTCGACAGGGTCCGAACAGCCCCAGCATTTT.

The gene calls are TRBV6-5 and TRBJ1-2; 8 bases fit TRBD1. Germline V gene data show CDR1 as MNHEY and CDR2 as SVGAGI. The CDR3 has 14 amino acids. V dropped 4 bases and J dropped 4; count of bases not matched to a gene: 5. CDR3 in DNA: TGTGCCAGCAGTTTCGGGACAGGAGTCTATGGCTACACCTTC. Translated: CASSFGTGVYGYTF.

The chain links TRBV29-1 to TRBJ2-2; 7 bases are shared with TRBD1. Unmatched junction bases numbered 3, after V lost 4 bases and J lost 1 base. Germline V gives CDR1 SQVTM, CDR2 ANQGSEA. This CDR3 is 14 amino acids long. Here the CDR3 reads CSVVDRVNTGELFF. In DNA, the CDR3 is TGCAGCGTTGTCGACAGGGTGAACACCGGGGAGCTGTTTTTT.

This clone was seen only a few times. This sequence joins TRBV9 and TRBJ2-1, with 10 bases that match TRBD2. Looked up from germline, CDR1 is SGDLS and CDR2 is YYNGEE. Trimming at V came to 3 bases and at J to 6 bases, leaving 0 bases not matched to a gene. This CDR3 region has 13 residues. CDR3 sequence: CASSGTSGNEQFF. The CDR3 DNA reads as TGTGCCAGCAGCGGGACTAGCGGCAATGAGCAGTTCTTC.

The chain is built from TRBV15 and TRBJ1-6; maybe TRBD1 (6 bases). Germline V lookup: CDR1 LNHNV, CDR2 YYDKDF (reference sequence). V gave up 0 bases and J gave up 14 bases, with 17 bases separating them. The CDR3 covers 15 residues. The CDR3 sequence is CATSRDGGPYGSLHF. The CDR3 DNA follows: TGTGCCACCAGCAGAGATGGGGGCCCCTACGGGTCCCTCCACTTT.

J is TRBJ1-3 and V is TRBV11-2; D gene ambiguous. This CDR3 region has 14 residues. CDR1 is SGHAT and CDR2 is FQNNGV in the germline V gene. The V end lost 4 bases, the J end lost 0 bases, and 7 bases lay between the germline ends. CDR3 region: CASSSDFSGNTIYF. The CDR3 DNA reads TGTGCCAGCAGCTCAGACTTCTCTGGAAACACCATATATTTT.

V usage is TRBV18 and J usage is TRBJ2-1, with TRBD2 matching 9 bases. CDR1 KGHSH and CDR2 LQKENI come from the germline V gene. J gave up 6 bases and V 3 bases, and 6 bases lay outside the gene matches. This CDR3 region has 15 residues. DNA of the CDR3: TGTGCCAGCTCACCCAGAGCGGGAGGTCGCAATGAGCAGTTCTTC. Amino acid sequence: CASSPRAGGRNEQFF.

This clone occurred many times. V and J are TRBV10-3 and TRBJ1-6; no definite D call. The CDR3 is 13 amino acids. From germline, CDR1 is ENHRY and CDR2 SYGVKD. The V end was cut by 0 bases, the J end by 11 bases, with 8 bases between. This CDR3 is CAISESATTPLHF. The CDR3 DNA is TGTGCCATCAGTGAGTCGGCCACCACACCCCTCCACTTT.